These 24 T cell receptor beta chains share one sample of origin, sequenced in a study of blood T cell repertoires in COVID-19. Assay used: immunoSEQ multiplex PCR; TCRdb lists only in-frame clones, some missing. In the table there are 100,000 to 130,000 clones, roughly 85% of which are singletons. Source material: peripheral blood. Receptor source: a human donor in a cohort sampled during active COVID-19.

In DNA, the CDR3 is TGTGCCAGCAGCCGAAACACAGGGGGCCTCGCCGAGCAGTACTTC. Translating gives CASSRNTGGLAEQYF. The chain recombines TRBV5-5 with TRBJ2-7, with 9 bases that match TRBD1. The CDR3 has 15 residues. Trimming cost V 4 bases and J 6 bases; bases outside gene matches: 11. Looked up from germline, CDR1 is SGHKS and CDR2 is YYEKEE (reference sequence).

The rearrangement joins TRBV3-1 (or the pseudogene TRBV3-2) to TRBJ2-7; TRBD2 aligns across 9 bases. Trimming removed 0 bases from V and 3 bases from J; junction bases left unmatched: 6. Germline assignment: CDR1 LGHDT and CDR2 YNNKEL (reference sequence). The CDR3 contains 16 residues. CDR3 sequence (DNA): TGTGCCAGCAGCCAAGATCAGGCGGGAGGGAACTACGAGCAGTACTTC. Translated, it gives CASSQDQAGGNYEQYF.

The CDR3 bases are TGTGCCAGCAGAACCGGGACAGGGGAGTGGGGGAATGAAAAACTGTTTTTT. As protein: CASRTGTGEWGNEKLFF. This chain connects TRBV28 to TRBJ1-4; TRBD1 matches 10 bases. Germline lookup yields CDR1 MDHEN and CDR2 SYDVKM. J gave up 5 bases and V 6 bases, and 12 bases lay outside the gene matches. There are 17 residues in the CDR3.

The DNA of the CDR3 is TGTGCCAGCAGCTTGGCCAGGGCGGCGGGAAACACCATATATTTT. It translates to CASSLARAAGNTIYF. This chain uses TRBV5-5 with TRBJ1-3; possible D gene TRBD1, 5 bases. Germline loops: CDR1 SGHKS, CDR2 YYEKEE (reference sequence). This CDR3 has 15 residues. V dropped 0 bases and J dropped 4 bases, with 11 bases sitting between them. Full variable domain (remainder filled in from reference TRBV5-5 and TRBJ1-3): DAGVTQSPTHLIKTRGQQVTLRCSPISGHKSVSWYQQVLGQGPQFIFQYYEKEERGRGNFPDRFSARQFPNYSSELNVNALLLGDSALYLCASSLARAAGNTIYFGEGSWLTVV.

The chain joins TRBV6-5 to TRBJ2-7; D is possibly TRBD1 (6 bases). Trimming pared 8 bases from V and 3 bases from J, leaving 14 bases between. The CDR3 covers 13 residues. Germline lookup yields CDR1 MNHEY and CDR2 SVGAGI. The CDR3 coding sequence is TGTGCCAGCCCCGACAGGAGCCTCTACGAGCAGTACTTC. This codes for CASPDRSLYEQYF.

This clone has a handful of counts. The chain uses TRBV7-8 and TRBJ1-2; 7 bases agree with TRBD1. The CDR3 contains 16 residues. J lost 7 bases, V lost 3 bases, and 14 bases had no gene match. Germline V lookup: CDR1 SGHVS, CDR2 FQNEAQ. This chain's CDR3 is CASSFSPMTGRSGYTF. The CDR3 nucleotides are TGTGCCAGCAGCTTTTCGCCGATGACAGGGAGGTCTGGCTACACCTTC.

CDR3 protein: CASTGAGAWNYGYTF. Here the CDR3 DNA reads TGTGCCAGCACTGGGGCGGGGGCATGGAACTATGGCTACACCTTC. The chain combines TRBV6-6 with TRBJ1-2; tentatively, D is TRBD1 (6 bases). Germline CDR1 is MNHNY and CDR2 is SVGAGI (reference sequence). Trimming shortened V by 7 bases and J by 2 bases, and 17 bases separated the two germline ends. The CDR3 is 15 residues long.

This clone was picked up one time. The rearrangement uses TRBV5-1 and TRBJ2-1, with 8 positions matching TRBD2. This CDR3 has 15 amino acids. The germline gives CDR1 SGHRS, CDR2 YFSETQ. Trimming removed 0 bases from V and 7 bases from J; junction bases left unmatched: 6. CDR3 in amino acids: CASSLAGGEWNEQFF. The CDR3 DNA reads TGCGCCAGCAGCTTGGCCGGGGGGGAGTGGAATGAGCAGTTCTTC.

V is TRBV28 and J is TRBJ1-1; the D gene is possibly TRBD1 (6 bases). Trimming removed 11 bases from V and 6 bases from J, with 13 bases in between. Germline V gives CDR1 MDHEN, CDR2 SYDVKM. The CDR3 totals 11 residues. CDR3 region: CAVGAFSEAFF. The CDR3 region has the DNA TGTGCCGTGGGGGCCTTTTCTGAAGCTTTCTTT.

The V call is TRBV7-9, the J call TRBJ2-7, with 11 bases matching TRBD1. Looked up from germline, CDR1 is SEHNR and CDR2 is FQNEAQ (reference sequence). The CDR3 length is 15 residues. The ends lost 5 bases at V and 5 bases at J; junction bases unmatched: 8. CDR3 in amino acids: CASSPRDRGSNEQYF. CDR3 in DNA: TGTGCCAGCAGCCCAAGGGACAGGGGGTCGAACGAGCAGTACTTC. Based on the CDR3 plus reference TRBV7-9 and TRBJ2-7, the full variable domain is DTGVSQNPRHKITKRGQNVTFRCDPISEHNRLYWYRQTLGQGPEFLTYFQNEAQLEKSRLLSDRFSAERPKGSFSTLEIQRTEQGDSAMYLCASSPRDRGSNEQYFGPGTRLTVT.

The chain is built from TRBV2 and TRBJ1-6; D not resolved. The V gene lost 6 bases and the J gene lost 0 bases, with 9 bases spanning the gap. The CDR3 contains 15 residues. CDR1 and CDR2 (germline): SNHLY, FYNNEI. The CDR3 reads CASSTTSSYNSPLHF. CDR3 DNA: TGTGCCAGCAGCACCACAAGCTCCTATAATTCACCCCTCCACTTT.

This sequence joins TRBV6-6 and TRBJ2-7; D may be TRBD1 (6 bases). V lost 6 bases and J 2 bases, leaving 14 bases between the germline ends. CDR3 length: 14 amino acids. Germline V lookup: CDR1 MNHNY, CDR2 SVGAGI (reference sequence). The CDR3 bases are TGTGCCAGCAGGGGAGACAGGCGAACCTACGAGCAGTACTTC. It specifies CASRGDRRTYEQYF.

The chain links TRBV9 to TRBJ2-7, with 7 positions matching TRBD1. Unmatched junction bases numbered 3, after V lost 4 bases and J lost 2 bases. The CDR3 is made up of 13 amino acids. Germline V CDR1 and CDR2: SGDLS, YYNGEE. The CDR3 nucleotides are TGTGCCAGCAGCCCCCAGGGGGCCTACGAGCAGTACTTC. As protein: CASSPQGAYEQYF.

The chain has TRBV2 and TRBJ2-7, with D uncertain. Trimming took 3 bases from V and 2 from J, leaving 8 bases between them. In germline, CDR1 is SNHLY, CDR2 FYNNEI. The CDR3 has 13 residues. In DNA form, the CDR3 reads TGTGCCAGCAGTGAGTTCCCTACCTACGAGCAGTACTTC. Protein: CASSEFPTYEQYF. The complete variable domain, with remaining parts taken from reference TRBV2 and TRBJ2-7, reads EPEVTQTPSHQVTQMGQEVILRCVPISNHLYFYWYRQILGQKVEFLVSFYNNEISEKSEIFDDQFSVERPDGSNFTLKIRSTKLEDSAMYFCASSEFPTYEQYFGPGTRLTVT.

The chain has TRBV6-5 and TRBJ2-7, with 9 positions matching TRBD2. CDR1 and CDR2 (germline): MNHEY, SVGAGI. This CDR3 has 14 residues. J lost 7 bases, V lost 0 bases, and 4 bases had no gene match. The CDR3 bases are TGTGCCAGCAGTTACTCGAGCGCGGGGGGGGAGCAGTACTTC. Translated: CASSYSSAGGEQYF.

This clone was found a few times. The chain combines TRBV6-5 with TRBJ1-5, with D possibly being TRBD1 (5 bases). Germline V gives CDR1 MNHEY, CDR2 SVGAGI. CDR3 length equals 15 residues. Trimming removed 7 bases at V and 0 bases at J, with 13 bases between. The CDR3 DNA follows: TGTGCCAGCAAGGCAGGACATTATAGCAATCAGCCCCAGCATTTT. It is translated as CASKAGHYSNQPQHF.

The genes are TRBV9 and TRBJ1-6; D is perhaps TRBD1 (6 bases). The length of the CDR3 is 14 residues. Trimming removed 3 bases at V and 5 bases at J, with 9 bases between. CDR1 and CDR2 (germline): SGDLS, YYNGEE. The CDR3 nucleotides read TGTGCCAGCAGCGAAGGGGGGGATAATTCACCCCTCCACTTT. It is translated as CASSEGGDNSPLHF.

This chain connects TRBV19 to TRBJ2-3, with 10 bases lining up with TRBD2. The CDR3 covers 18 residues. Germline-derived CDR1 and CDR2 are LNHDA and SQIVND (reference sequence). J lost 1 base, V lost 4 bases, and 11 bases had no gene match. The CDR3 region is CASSKEPSGSVGTDTQYF. CDR3 in DNA: TGTGCCAGTAGTAAAGAGCCTAGCGGGAGTGTTGGCACAGATACGCAGTATTTT.

The chain combines TRBV7-9 with TRBJ1-4; D is possibly TRBD1 (6 bases). CDR3 length: 14 residues. V was pared by 3 bases and J by 8 bases, with 13 bases between. The V gene's germline CDR1 is SEHNR and CDR2 FQNEAQ (reference sequence). In nucleotides, the CDR3 is TGTGCCAGCAGCTTTTCGACAGGAAGCGAAAAACTGTTTTTT. It encodes CASSFSTGSEKLFF.

The V gene is TRBV5-1, the J gene TRBJ2-1; 15 bases fit TRBD2. The V and J ends lost 1 base and 6 bases, in that order; junction bases with no gene match: 14. The CDR3 sequence is 20 residues long. Germline CDR1 and CDR2: SGHRS and YFSETQ. This CDR3 is CASSLMDLNKGLAGGNEQFF. In DNA, the CDR3 is TGCGCCAGCAGCTTGATGGACCTCAATAAGGGACTAGCGGGGGGCAATGAGCAGTTCTTC.

The gene calls are TRBV27 and TRBJ2-7; D perhaps matches TRBD2 (7 bases). The V end was cut by 8 bases, the J end by 3 bases, with 20 bases between. The CDR3 runs to 15 residues. In germline, CDR1 is MNHEY, CDR2 SMNVEV (reference sequence). The CDR3 DNA follows: TGTGCCAGCGGCTCGGTGGGGGGGCCCCTCTACGAGCAGTACTTC. Amino acids: CASGSVGGPLYEQYF.

This clone was seen just once. The CDR3 DNA is TGTGCCTGGACCAGGGGGACCGTTCAAGAGACCCAGTACTTC. Amino acid sequence: CAWTRGTVQETQYF. The V gene is TRBV30, the J gene TRBJ2-5, with TRBD1 identical over 7 bases. J gave up 2 bases and V 4 bases, and 7 bases lay outside the gene matches. Germline V gene lookup returns CDR1 GTSNPN and CDR2 SVGIG (reference sequence). CDR3 size: 14 residues.

The V and J genes are TRBV12-3 or TRBV12-4 and TRBJ2-1, with 7 bases that match TRBD2. The CDR3 consists of 13 residues. With V trimmed by 7 bases and J by 7 bases, 7 bases remained unmatched. Here the CDR3 reads CASKEGAGNEQFF. CDR3 in DNA: TGTGCCAGCAAGGAGGGAGCGGGAAATGAGCAGTTCTTC.

V and J are TRBV29-1 and TRBJ2-3; D is possibly TRBD2 (7 bases). Germline CDR1 SQVTM, CDR2 ANQGSEA. The CDR3 loop spans 16 amino acids. Trimming left V 4 bases short and J 2 bases short, with 19 bases between. The CDR3 sequence: CSVGSGAGADTDTQYF. DNA of the CDR3: TGCAGCGTTGGGTCAGGGGCGGGGGCGGACACAGATACGCAGTATTTT.